The 2 T cell receptor beta chains below come from one sample, sequenced in a study of shared clonotypes between healthy human individuals. Data came from immunoSEQ multiplex PCR; TCRdb stores just in-frame clones and leaves some out. The table shows millions of clones, with 90% to 95% occurring only once. The sequenced sample consisted of naive CD4+ T cells sorted from blood. Described subset: CD45RA+ positively selected. These TCRs come from a man aged 18 to 30 in good health.

This sequence joins TRBV10-2 and TRBJ2-3; 7 nucleotides agree with TRBD2. The trim removed 10 bases at V and 2 bases at J, leaving 6 bases unmatched. This CDR3 comprises 13 residues. CDR1 is WSHSY and CDR2 is SAAADI in the germline V gene. The DNA for the CDR3 is TGCGCCACCTGGGGGAGGGCCACAGATACGCAGTATTTT. Amino acids: CATWGRATDTQYF.

This clone showed up just once. The rearrangement joins TRBV29-1 to TRBJ2-7; 9 nucleotides match TRBD1. Germline V gene data show CDR1 as SQVTM and CDR2 as ANQGSEA. J was trimmed by 5 bases and V by 5 bases; bases with no gene match: 7. The CDR3 is 13 amino acids. The CDR3: CSVRGQGRNEQYF. CDR3 nucleotide sequence: TGCAGCGTTCGTGGACAGGGGCGCAACGAGCAGTACTTC.